This TCR beta chain was retrieved from a study of blood T cell repertoires in COVID-19. The data were produced by immunoSEQ multiplex PCR, yet TCRdb's version contains in-frame clones alone and is incomplete. Found here are roughly 350,000 clones, roughly 90% of them singletons; the top ten hold roughly 6.6%. Between the trimmed V and J ends, which lost 5 bases and 4 bases, there was a span of 15 bases. CDR1 SGHTA and CDR2 FQGNSA come from the germline V gene. CDR3 size: 15 residues. The rearrangement links TRBV7-2 to TRBJ1-5, with D maybe TRBD1 (6 bases). Specimen: peripheral blood. This clonotype was obtained from a woman in her 70s with COVID-19, enrolled during active disease. The CDR3 DNA sequence: TGTGCCAGCAGCCCTGGAGACAGGTTGAATCAGCCCCAGCATTTT. Translation gives CASSPGDRLNQPQHF.